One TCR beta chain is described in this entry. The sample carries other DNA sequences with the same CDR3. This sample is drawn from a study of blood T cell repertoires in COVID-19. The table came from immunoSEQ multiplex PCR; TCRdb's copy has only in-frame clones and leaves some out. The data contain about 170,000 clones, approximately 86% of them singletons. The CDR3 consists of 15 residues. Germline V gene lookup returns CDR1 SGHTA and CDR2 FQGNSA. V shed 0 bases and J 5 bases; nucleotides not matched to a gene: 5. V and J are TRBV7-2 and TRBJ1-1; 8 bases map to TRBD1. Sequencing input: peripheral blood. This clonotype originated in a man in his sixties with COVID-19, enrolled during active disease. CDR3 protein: CASSLAQGARTEAFF. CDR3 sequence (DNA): TGTGCCAGCAGCTTAGCGCAGGGGGCTAGGACTGAAGCTTTCTTT. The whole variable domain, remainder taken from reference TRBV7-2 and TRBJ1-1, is GAGVSQSPSNKVTEKGKDVELRCDPISGHTALYWYRQSLGQGLEFLIYFQGNSAPDKSGLPSDRFSAERTGGSVSTLTIQRTQQEDSAVYLCASSLAQGARTEAFFGQGTRLTVV.